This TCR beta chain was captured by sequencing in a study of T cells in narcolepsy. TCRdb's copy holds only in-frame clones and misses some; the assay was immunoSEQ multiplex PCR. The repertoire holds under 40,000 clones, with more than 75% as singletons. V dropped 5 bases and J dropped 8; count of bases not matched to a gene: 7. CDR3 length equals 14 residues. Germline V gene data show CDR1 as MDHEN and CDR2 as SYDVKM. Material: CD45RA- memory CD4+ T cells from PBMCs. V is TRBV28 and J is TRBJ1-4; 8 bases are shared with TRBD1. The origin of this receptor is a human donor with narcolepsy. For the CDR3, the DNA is TGTGCCAGCAGTCAGGACAGGGTTGAGGAAAAACTGTTTTTT. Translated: CASSQDRVEEKLFF.